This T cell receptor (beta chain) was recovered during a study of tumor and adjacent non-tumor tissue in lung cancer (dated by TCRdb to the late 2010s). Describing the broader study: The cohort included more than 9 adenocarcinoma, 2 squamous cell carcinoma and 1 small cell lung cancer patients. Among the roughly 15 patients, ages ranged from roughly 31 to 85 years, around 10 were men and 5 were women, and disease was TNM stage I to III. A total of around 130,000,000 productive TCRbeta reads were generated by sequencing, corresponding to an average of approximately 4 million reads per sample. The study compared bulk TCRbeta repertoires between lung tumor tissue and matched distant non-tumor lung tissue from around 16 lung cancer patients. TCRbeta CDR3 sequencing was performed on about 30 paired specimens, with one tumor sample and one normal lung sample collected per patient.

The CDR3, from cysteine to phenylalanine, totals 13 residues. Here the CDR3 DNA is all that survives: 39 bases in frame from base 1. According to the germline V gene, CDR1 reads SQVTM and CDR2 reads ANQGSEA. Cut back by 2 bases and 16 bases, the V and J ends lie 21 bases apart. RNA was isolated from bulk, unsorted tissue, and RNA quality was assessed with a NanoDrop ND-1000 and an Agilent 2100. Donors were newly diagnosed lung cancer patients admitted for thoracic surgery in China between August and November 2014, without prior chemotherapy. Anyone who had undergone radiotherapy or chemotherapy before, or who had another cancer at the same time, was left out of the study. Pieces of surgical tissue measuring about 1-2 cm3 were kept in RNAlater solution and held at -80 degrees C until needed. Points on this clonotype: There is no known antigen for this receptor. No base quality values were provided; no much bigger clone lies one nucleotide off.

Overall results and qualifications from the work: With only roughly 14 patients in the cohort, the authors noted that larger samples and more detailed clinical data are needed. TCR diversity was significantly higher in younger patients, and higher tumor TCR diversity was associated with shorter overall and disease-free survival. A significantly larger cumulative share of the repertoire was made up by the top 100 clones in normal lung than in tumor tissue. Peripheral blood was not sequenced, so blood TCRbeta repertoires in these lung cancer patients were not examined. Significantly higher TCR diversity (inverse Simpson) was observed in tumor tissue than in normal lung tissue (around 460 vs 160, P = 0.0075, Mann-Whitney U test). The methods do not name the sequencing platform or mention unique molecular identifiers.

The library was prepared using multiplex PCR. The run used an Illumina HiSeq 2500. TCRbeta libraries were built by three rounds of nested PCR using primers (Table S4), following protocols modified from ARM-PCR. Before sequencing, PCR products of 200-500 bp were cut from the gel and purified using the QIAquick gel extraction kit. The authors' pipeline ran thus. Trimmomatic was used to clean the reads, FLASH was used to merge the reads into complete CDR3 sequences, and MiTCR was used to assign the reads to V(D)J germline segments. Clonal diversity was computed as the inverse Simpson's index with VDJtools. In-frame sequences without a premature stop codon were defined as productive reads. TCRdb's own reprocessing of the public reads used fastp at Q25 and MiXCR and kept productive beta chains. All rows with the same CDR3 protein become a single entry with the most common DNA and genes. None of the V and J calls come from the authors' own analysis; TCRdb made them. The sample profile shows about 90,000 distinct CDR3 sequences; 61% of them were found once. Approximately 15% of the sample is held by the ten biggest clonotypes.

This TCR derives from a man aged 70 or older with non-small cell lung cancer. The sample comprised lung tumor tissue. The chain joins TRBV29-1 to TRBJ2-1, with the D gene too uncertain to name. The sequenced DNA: TGCAGCGTTGAAAGTGGAGTCCGCAATGAGCTATTCTTC. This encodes CSVESGVRNELFF.